This T cell receptor beta chain appears in the sequencing data of a study of blood T cell repertoires in COVID-19. As originally analysed: The assay estimated nucleated cells by amplifying reference gene primers. This table comes from immunoSEQ multiplex PCR, and its TCRdb copy is limited to in-frame clones, with some not included. The V and J calls and the clone size are those of that table, but D and trimming were determined from the DNA. This sample carries over 85,000 clones, 85% of them seen once, and the ten largest clones take over 35%. V was pared by 8 bases and J by 2 bases, with 6 bases of the junction left unmatched. The CDR3 consists of 15 residues. Per the germline V gene, CDR1 is LNHDA and CDR2 is SQIVND (reference sequence).

This TCR was sampled from an elderly man with acute or convalescent COVID-19. The sample comprised peripheral blood. The V and J genes are TRBV19 and TRBJ2-2; 9 bases map to TRBD1. CDR3 amino acids: CASLTGGSNTGELFF. DNA of the CDR3: TGTGCCAGTTTAACAGGGGGCAGTAACACCGGGGAGCTGTTTTTT.